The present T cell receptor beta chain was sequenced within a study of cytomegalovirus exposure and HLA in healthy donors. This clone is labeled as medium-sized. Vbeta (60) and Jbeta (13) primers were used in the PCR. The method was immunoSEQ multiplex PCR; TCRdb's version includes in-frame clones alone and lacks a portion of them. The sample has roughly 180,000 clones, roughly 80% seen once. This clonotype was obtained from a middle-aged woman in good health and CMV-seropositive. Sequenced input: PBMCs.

CDR3 loop: CASSVEGAPDHEQYF. CDR3 nucleotide sequence: TGTGCCAGCAGCGTAGAAGGGGCTCCCGACCACGAGCAGTACTTC. V is TRBV9 and J is TRBJ2-7, with a tentative D call TRBD1 (5 bases). The CDR3 has 15 residues. The V end lost 0 bases, the J end lost 5 bases, and 15 bases lay between the germline ends. Germline loops: CDR1 SGDLS, CDR2 YYNGEE.